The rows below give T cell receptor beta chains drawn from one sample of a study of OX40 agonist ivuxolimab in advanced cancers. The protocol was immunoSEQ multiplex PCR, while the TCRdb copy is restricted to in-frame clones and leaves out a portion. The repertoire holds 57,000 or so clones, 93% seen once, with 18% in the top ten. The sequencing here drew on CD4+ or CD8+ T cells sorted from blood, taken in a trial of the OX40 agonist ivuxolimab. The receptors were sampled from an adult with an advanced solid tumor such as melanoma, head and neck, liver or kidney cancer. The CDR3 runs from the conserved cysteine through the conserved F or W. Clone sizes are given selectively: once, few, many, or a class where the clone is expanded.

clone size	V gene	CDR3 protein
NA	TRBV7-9	CASSLERDRYEQYF
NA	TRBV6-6	CASSEGAGGLTEAFF
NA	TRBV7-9	CASSSNWQGAGETQYF
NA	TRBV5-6	CASSYGSYEQYF
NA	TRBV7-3	CASAPLATGGYEQYF
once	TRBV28	CASSWGLAGEGLVETQYF
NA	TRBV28	CASGLTEDSNQPQHF
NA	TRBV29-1	CSATGSTGELFF
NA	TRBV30	CAWSVSLQVAQYF
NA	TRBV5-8	CASSWTPGTPQETQYF
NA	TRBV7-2	CASSPSQGRPQHF
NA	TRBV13	CASSLETRYEQYF
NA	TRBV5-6	CASSSGQGIFYGYTF
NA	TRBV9	CASSPRGLAYEQYF
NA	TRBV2	CASSEVRGPFTGELFF